The source of this T cell receptor beta chain is a study of T cell responses to AZD1222 COVID-19 vaccine. As for this clone: Its antigen remains unidentified.

V lost 1 base, J lost 5 bases, and 14 bases lay in between. This CDR3 has 15 residues. Germline CDR1 and CDR2: MNHNS and SASEGT. Study observations and caveats: Seropositive at baseline were only six AZD1222 recipients. Donor demographics were predominantly white British with a female majority; clonal diversity may be underestimated.

The protocol was immunoSEQ multiplex PCR, while the TCRdb copy is restricted to in-frame clones and leaves out a portion. The data contain nearly 90,000 clones, 70% to 90% of them seen just once; the ten biggest clones take up around 10%. This TCR derives from an adult in good health. The chain carries TRBV6-1 and TRBJ2-5; maybe TRBD2 (6 bases). The sequencing here drew on peripheral blood, taken on day 0 of MenACWY control vaccination. The CDR3 spells CASSEVPHREETQYF. CDR3 nucleotides: TGTGCCAGCAGTGAAGTGCCGCATCGGGAGGAGACCCAGTACTTC.